The 5 T cell receptor beta chains listed next were all sequenced from one sample in a study of blood T cell repertoires in COVID-19. Repertoires were generated with immunoSEQ multiplex PCR, while TCRdb's copy carries only in-frame clones and drops some. The profile shows approximately 100,000 clones, about 90% of them singletons. The sample was peripheral blood. The receptors here all came from a man aged 50 to 59 with acute or convalescent COVID-19.

The table lists this clone with a count of one. The chain has TRBV5-1 and TRBJ1-1; D perhaps matches TRBD1 (5 bases). The CDR3 is made up of 15 amino acids. The ends were cut back, 3 bases at V and 1 base at J, with 13 bases in the middle. Germline CDR1 and CDR2: SGHRS and YFSETQ. CDR3 nucleotides: TGCGCCAGCAGCTCGCTCAGGGTGGCGAACACTGAAGCTTTCTTT. Its translation is CASSSLRVANTEAFF.

This clone has a single count. Written as DNA, the CDR3 is TGCGCCAGCAGCTGGACGGGACAGGGCAGCGGGGGCACTGAAGCTTTCTTT. This sequence encodes CASSWTGQGSGGTEAFF. This chain uses TRBV5-1 with TRBJ1-1; 9 bases match TRBD1. The CDR3 length is 17 residues. The germline gives CDR1 SGHRS, CDR2 YFSETQ. V trimming: 3 bases; J trimming: 4 bases; junction bases outside the gene matches: 13.

The chain uses TRBV28 and TRBJ1-2; 8 bases match TRBD1. Trimming at V came to 7 bases and at J to 0 bases, leaving 10 bases not matched to a gene. The CDR3 runs to 16 residues. CDR1 and CDR2 from the germline V gene are MDHEN and SYDVKM. The CDR3 reads CASNQDRVASNYGYTF. The CDR3 DNA follows: TGTGCCAGCAACCAGGACAGGGTTGCCTCTAACTATGGCTACACCTTC.

This clone was seen a handful of times. The gene calls are TRBV29-1 and TRBJ1-1; D unclear. V gave up 7 bases and J gave up 5 bases, with 14 bases separating them. The CDR3 covers 12 residues. From germline, CDR1 is SQVTM and CDR2 ANQGSEA. DNA for the CDR3: TGCAGCGCCCGCTCCGGAGGGACTGAAGCTTTCTTT. As protein: CSARSGGTEAFF.

The chain recombines TRBV19 with TRBJ1-2; 9 bases are a match to TRBD1. V trimming: 7 bases; J trimming: 3 bases; junction bases outside the gene matches: 9. Looked up from germline, CDR1 is LNHDA and CDR2 is SQIVND (reference sequence). The CDR3 consists of 15 residues. This CDR3 reads CASTPATGGDYGYTF. In nucleotides, the CDR3 is TGTGCCAGTACCCCAGCCACAGGGGGCGACTATGGCTACACCTTC.